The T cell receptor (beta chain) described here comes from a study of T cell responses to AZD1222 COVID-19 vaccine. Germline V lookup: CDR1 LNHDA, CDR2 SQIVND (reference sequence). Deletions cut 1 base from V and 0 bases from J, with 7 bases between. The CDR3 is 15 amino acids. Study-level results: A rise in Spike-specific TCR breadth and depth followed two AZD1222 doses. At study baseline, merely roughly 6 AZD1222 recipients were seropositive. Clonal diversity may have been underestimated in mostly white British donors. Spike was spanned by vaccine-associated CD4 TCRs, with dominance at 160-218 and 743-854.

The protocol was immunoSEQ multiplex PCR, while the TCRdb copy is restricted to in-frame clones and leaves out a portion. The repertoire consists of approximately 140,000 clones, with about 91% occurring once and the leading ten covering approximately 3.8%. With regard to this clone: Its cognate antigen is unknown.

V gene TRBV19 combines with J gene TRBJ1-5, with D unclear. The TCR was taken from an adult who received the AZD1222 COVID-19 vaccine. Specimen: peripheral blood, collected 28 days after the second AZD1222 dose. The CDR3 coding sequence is TGTGCCAGTAGTATAGTCGGGGATAGCAATCAGCCCCAGCATTTT. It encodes CASSIVGDSNQPQHF.